These 10 T cell receptor beta chains came from one sample sequenced in a study of CD8 T cells in Susac syndrome. RNA amounts of 0.5 to 1 ug underwent reverse transcription with random hexamers. From the immunoSEQ multiplex PCR reads, TCRdb called clonotypes with MiXCR, one entry per CDR3 protein. The table has more than 95,000 distinct CDR3 sequences, approximately 96% seen once. The sequenced sample consisted of CD8+ T cells from PBMCs. The receptors were sampled from a human donor with Susac syndrome.

The chain carries TRBV6-5 and TRBJ2-7, with 10 bases fitting TRBD1. The germline V gene encodes CDR1 MNHEY and CDR2 SVGAGI. V trimming: 6 bases; J trimming: 7 bases; junction bases outside the gene matches: 9. The CDR3 sequence is 14 residues long. CDR3 coding DNA: TGTGCCAGCAGGACGGGACAGGGGATGGGGGAGCAGTACTTC. Residues: CASRTGQGMGEQYF.

The chain joins TRBV14 to TRBJ1-1, with TRBD1 matching over 7 bases. The CDR3 has 13 amino acids. Germline values: CDR1 SGHDN, CDR2 FVKESK. V lost 8 bases, J lost 5 bases, and 8 bases stayed unmatched. The CDR3 protein is CASSRGGRTEAFF. CDR3 coding DNA: TGTGCCAGCTCCAGGGGGGGTCGGACTGAAGCTTTCTTT.

The chain joins TRBV2 to TRBJ2-5; D ambiguous. V was shortened by 2 bases and J by 5 bases, with 12 bases between the two germline ends. CDR3 length: 14 amino acids. The V gene's germline CDR1 is SNHLY and CDR2 FYNNEI. The CDR3 protein is CASSESIWAETQYF. Written as DNA, the CDR3 is TGTGCCAGCAGTGAATCTATCTGGGCTGAGACCCAGTACTTC.

The chain joins TRBV15 to TRBJ1-1; no reliable D call. Germline values: CDR1 LNHNV, CDR2 YYDKDF (reference sequence). With 0 bases removed from V and 7 bases from J, the gap between germline ends came to 6 bases. The CDR3 is 12 residues long. The CDR3 nucleotides read TGTGCCACCAGCAGAGACGGATTTGAAGCTTTCTTT. It yields the protein CATSRDGFEAFF.

This chain links TRBV27 with TRBJ2-1; the D is unclear. Germline V CDR1 and CDR2: MNHEY, SMNVEV (reference sequence). The CDR3 runs 15 residues. V was cut by 3 bases and J by 5 bases, with 14 bases left in between. The CDR3 nucleotides are TGTGCCAGCAGTTTCTCCGGAAGGACCGACAATGAGCAGTTCTTC. Translating it yields CASSFSGRTDNEQFF.

The V and J genes are TRBV12-3 or TRBV12-4 and TRBJ1-5; 9 nucleotides align to TRBD1. There are 16 residues in the CDR3. V lost 5 bases to trimming and J lost 7 bases; unmatched junction nucleotides: 12. In nucleotides, the CDR3 is TGTGCCAGCAGTCCCGAGGGACAGGGACGGAGGCAGCCCCAGCATTTT. It yields the protein CASSPEGQGRRQPQHF.

The V and J genes are TRBV20-1 and TRBJ2-1; 8 bases agree with TRBD2. Germline CDR1 DFQATT, CDR2 SNEGSKA (reference sequence). V lost 1 base and J lost 8; bases outside the gene matches: 13. The CDR3 is 16 residues long. CDR3 sequence: CSARALPGTSIDEQFF. The CDR3 bases are TGCAGTGCTAGAGCCCTTCCCGGGACTAGTATTGATGAGCAGTTCTTC.

The V call is TRBV11-1, the J call TRBJ2-3, with D perhaps matching TRBD1 (6 bases). This CDR3 is built from 14 residues. CDR1 and CDR2 from the germline V gene are SGHAT and FQDESV (reference sequence). The V gene lost 7 bases and the J gene lost 4 bases, with 15 bases spanning the gap. The CDR3 DNA reads TGTGCCAGCAACAGGGCTGGTTATGCAGATACGCAGTATTTT. Amino acids: CASNRAGYADTQYF.

Only one count was recorded for this clonotype. This chain's CDR3 is CASSQGDRVLNQPQHF. CDR3 bases: TGTGCCAGCAGCCAAGGGGACAGGGTACTGAATCAGCCCCAGCATTTT. This chain links TRBV3-1 with TRBJ1-5, with 9 nucleotides matching TRBD1. The CDR3 has 16 residues. Germline V lookup: CDR1 LGHDT, CDR2 YNNKEL (reference sequence). V shed 1 base and J 4 bases; nucleotides not matched to a gene: 5. Combining the CDR3 with reference TRBV3-1 and TRBJ1-5 gives the whole variable domain DTAVSQTPKYLVTQMGNDKSIKCEQNLGHDTMYWYKQDSKKFLKIMFSYNNKELIINETVPNRFSPKSPDKAHLNLHINSLELGDSAVYFCASSQGDRVLNQPQHFGDGTRLSIL.

This chain uses TRBV7-9 with TRBJ2-3, with 7 bases matching TRBD2. Germline V gene lookup returns CDR1 SEHNR and CDR2 FQNEAQ (reference sequence). With V trimmed by 3 bases and J by 1 base, 10 bases remained unmatched. The CDR3 is 17 residues long. This chain's CDR3 is CASSFNAGDGGTDTQYF. CDR3 bases: TGTGCCAGCAGCTTCAACGCGGGGGATGGGGGCACAGATACGCAGTATTTT. The entire variable domain, with the rest obtained from reference TRBV7-9 and TRBJ2-3, is as follows: DTGVSQNPRHKITKRGQNVTFRCDPISEHNRLYWYRQTLGQGPEFLTYFQNEAQLEKSRLLSDRFSAERPKGSFSTLEIQRTEQGDSAMYLCASSFNAGDGGTDTQYFGPGTRLTVL.